This is a list of T cell receptor beta chains from one sample in a study of blood T cell repertoires in COVID-19. The method was immunoSEQ multiplex PCR; TCRdb's version includes in-frame clones alone and lacks a portion of them. Among 290,000 or so clones listed, approximately 93% were seen once. What was sequenced was peripheral blood. These receptors were collected from a woman between 25 and 40 years old with COVID-19, enrolled during active disease. Each CDR3 is given with its conserved first and last residue. D genes are given only for firm matches. A clone size is listed for some rows: how often the clone was seen (once, few, many), or a class if it is expanded.

>TRBD1|TRBV10-3|TRBJ1-6|.
CAISRDREGNSPLHF
TGTGCCATCAGCCGGGACAGGGAAGGCAATTCACCCCTCCACTTT
>TRBD1|TRBV12-3/TRBV12-4|TRBJ1-2|.
CASSETGGYGYTF
TGTGCCAGCAGTGAGACAGGGGGCTATGGCTACACCTTC
>TRBD1|TRBV18|TRBJ2-2|.
CASSPLWTGDTGELFF
TGTGCCAGCTCACCACTCTGGACAGGGGACACCGGGGAGCTGTTTTTT
>.|TRBV15|TRBJ2-5|.
CATSRGLGLQETQYF
TGTGCCACCAGCAGGGGACTGGGCTTACAAGAGACCCAGTACTTC
>TRBD1|TRBV27|TRBJ1-3|.
CASSLRDRGSGNTIYF
TGTGCCAGCAGTCTCCGGGACAGGGGTAGTGGAAACACCATATATTTT
>.|TRBV7-2|TRBJ2-7|.
CASSLGRQYEQYF
TGTGCCAGCAGCTTAGGGAGACAGTACGAGCAGTACTTC
>.|TRBV27|TRBJ1-1|.
CASSLRGNTEAFF
TGTGCCAGCAGTTTACGAGGGAACACTGAAGCTTTCTTT
>TRBD1|TRBV10-3|TRBJ1-1|.
CAISDSGGAHTEAFF
TGTGCCATCAGTGATTCAGGGGGCGCGCACACTGAAGCTTTCTTT
>.|TRBV19|TRBJ1-1|.
CASSIGPIGDTEAFF
TGTGCCAGTAGTATAGGGCCCATAGGAGACACTGAAGCTTTCTTT
>TRBD1|TRBV19|TRBJ2-7|.
CASSFYGTGYEQYF
TGTGCCAGTAGTTTCTATGGGACAGGGTACGAGCAGTACTTC
>TRBD1|TRBV30|TRBJ1-1|.
CAWSVQTGTGAFF
TGTGCCTGGAGTGTACAGACGGGGACAGGAGCTTTCTTT
>TRBD2|TRBV9|TRBJ2-3|.
CASNTGLAGVTDTQYF
TGTGCCAGCAACACTGGACTAGCGGGAGTGACAGATACGCAGTATTTT
>TRBD1|TRBV2|TRBJ1-1|once
CASRLDRAPAYEAFF
TGTGCCAGCAGGCTCGACAGGGCCCCAGCTTATGAAGCTTTCTTT
>.|TRBV6-1|TRBJ1-3|.
CASSETRKNTIYF
TGTGCCAGCAGTGAGACAAGGAAGAACACCATATATTTT
>.|TRBV19|TRBJ1-5|.
CASSIDRGNNQPQHF
TGTGCCAGTAGTATTGATAGGGGGAACAATCAGCCCCAGCATTTT
>TRBD1|TRBV19|TRBJ2-7|.
CASSIGTGSYEQYF
TGTGCCAGTAGTATAGGGACAGGGTCCTACGAGCAGTACTTC
>.|TRBV6-5|TRBJ2-3|.
CASTRDIIDTQYF
TGTGCCAGCACCCGGGACATTATAGATACGCAGTATTTT
>TRBD1|TRBV5-1|TRBJ2-7|.
CASSPGQDYEQYF
TGCGCCAGCAGCCCCGGACAGGACTACGAGCAGTACTTC